One and the same sample provided the 21 T cell receptor beta chains below, sequenced in a study of cytomegalovirus exposure and HLA in healthy donors. PCR was performed using 60 Vbeta and 13 Jbeta primers. Some clones are missing from TCRdb's copy, which holds only in-frame ones; the method was immunoSEQ multiplex PCR. This table has some 220,000 clones, more than 85% appearing once. Sequences were obtained from PBMCs. The source of these receptors is a young woman in good health and CMV-seronegative.

V is TRBV2 and J is TRBJ2-7; 8 bases align to TRBD2. V shed 7 bases and J 1 base; nucleotides not matched to a gene: 3. The CDR3 contains 13 residues. The germline V gene has CDR1 SNHLY and CDR2 FYNNEI. CDR3 in DNA: TGTGCCAGCACTGGCGGGGGGTCCTACGAGCAGTACTTC. Amino acids: CASTGGGSYEQYF.

The rearrangement joins TRBV5-8 to TRBJ1-5; D remains ambiguous. CDR3 length: 13 amino acids. Between the trimmed V and J ends, which lost 5 bases and 0 bases, there was a span of 6 bases. Germline values: CDR1 SGHTS, CDR2 YDEGEE. The CDR3 nucleotides are TGTGCCAGCAGACGGTATAGCAATCAGCCCCAGCATTTT. It specifies CASRRYSNQPQHF. The full variable domain, with the rest looked up from reference TRBV5-8 and TRBJ1-5, is EAGVTQSPTHLIKTRGQQATLRCSPISGHTSVYWYQQALGLGLQFLLWYDEGEERNRGNFPPRFSGRQFPNYSSELNVNALELEDSALYLCASRRYSNQPQHFGDGTRLSIL.

This clone was found once. The genes are TRBV30 and TRBJ2-5; no firm D call. The J call may be faulty, since TRBJ2-7 better matches the DNA end. Germline V CDR1 and CDR2: GTSNPN, SVGIG (reference sequence). The CDR3 totals 13 residues. The CDR3 is CAWSVLSFYEQYF. The CDR3 DNA reads TGTGCCTGGAGTGTCCTCTCGTTCTACGAGCAGTACTTC.

The rearrangement links TRBV18 to TRBJ1-2, with D perhaps matching TRBD1 (6 bases). The CDR3 is made up of 15 amino acids. From germline, CDR1 is KGHSH and CDR2 LQKENI. V was shortened by 3 bases and J by 0 bases, with 11 bases between the two germline ends. CDR3 protein: CASSPLDSSNYGYTF. CDR3 in DNA: TGTGCCAGCTCACCCCTGGACAGTTCTAACTATGGCTACACCTTC.

This clone showed up just a few times. The genes are TRBV18 and TRBJ2-7; D may be TRBD2 (6 bases). Looked up from germline, CDR1 is KGHSH and CDR2 is LQKENI. This CDR3 spans 15 amino acids. Between the trimmed V and J ends, which lost 1 base and 1 base, there was a span of 11 bases. The CDR3 loop reads CASSPRAGFSYEQYF. CDR3 nucleotides: TGTGCCAGCTCACCACGGGCGGGGTTTTCCTACGAGCAGTACTTC.

This chain connects TRBV9 to TRBJ1-2; weak D call: TRBD1 (5 bases). Germline CDR1 reads SGDLS; CDR2 reads YYNGEE. V lost 4 bases and J 6 bases, leaving 16 bases between the germline ends. The CDR3 spans 14 residues. The CDR3 sequence: CASSRFDSVDGYTF. The CDR3 bases are TGTGCCAGCAGCAGATTCGACAGTGTTGATGGCTACACCTTC.

The V gene is TRBV11-2, the J gene TRBJ1-6, with TRBD1 matching over 9 bases. This CDR3 is built from 16 residues. The junction had 10 bases not matched to a gene; V was cut back by 6 bases and J by 7 bases. Germline lookup yields CDR1 SGHAT and CDR2 FQNNGV. CDR3 sequence reads: CASSPMGQGRNSPLHF. CDR3 sequence (DNA): TGTGCCAGCAGTCCAATGGGACAGGGACGCAATTCACCCCTCCACTTT.

The chain uses TRBV7-9 and TRBJ2-2, with D maybe TRBD1 (6 bases). The CDR3 has 16 amino acids. Germline values: CDR1 SEHNR, CDR2 FQNEAQ (reference sequence). The V end lost 5 bases, the J end lost 6 bases, and 19 bases lay between the germline ends. CDR3: CASSKGKNRAAGELFF. CDR3 nucleotides: TGTGCCAGCAGCAAGGGGAAAAACAGGGCCGCCGGGGAGCTGTTTTTT.

The gene calls are TRBV10-3 and TRBJ2-5; 10 bases are a match to TRBD2. CDR3 length equals 13 residues. Per the germline V gene, CDR1 is ENHRY and CDR2 is SYGVKD. J lost 7 bases, V lost 11 bases, and 10 bases had no gene match. The CDR3 DNA is TGTGCCGACCTAGCGGGAGAGGAGGGGACCCAGTACTTC. Protein product: CADLAGEEGTQYF.

Details on this clone: Sequence at one end of the junction differs from germline and may be a read error. V and J are TRBV7-9 and TRBJ2-7, with D perhaps matching TRBD1 (5 bases). There are 13 residues in the CDR3. Germline V gene sequence: CDR1 SEHNR, CDR2 FQNEAQ (reference sequence). The CDR3 spells CAGSLDSPYEQYF. The CDR3 DNA reads TGTGCCGGCAGCTTAGACAGCCCCTACGAGCAGTACTTC.

The chain carries TRBV7-2 and TRBJ2-3; 9 bases align to TRBD2. The J segment lost 3 bases and the V segment lost 2 bases, leaving 12 bases of the junction unmatched. Germline-derived CDR1 and CDR2 are SGHTA and FQGNSA. There are 18 residues in the CDR3. The CDR3 protein is CASSLWAGGPERTDTQYF. The CDR3 DNA reads as TGTGCCAGCAGCTTATGGGCGGGAGGGCCCGAACGTACAGATACGCAGTATTTT.

This clone was seen just once. The chain carries TRBV7-9 and TRBJ2-5; no clear D. This CDR3 region has 16 residues. Trimming took off 5 bases at V and 0 bases at J, with 16 bases between the two ends. Germline values: CDR1 SEHNR, CDR2 FQNEAQ (reference sequence). This chain's CDR3 is CASSPTTAAYQETQYF. DNA of the CDR3: TGTGCCAGCAGCCCAACAACCGCGGCGTACCAAGAGACCCAGTACTTC.

The chain couples TRBV4-3 to TRBJ2-1; TRBD2 agrees at 9 bases. The CDR3 runs to 14 residues. Germline lookup yields CDR1 LGHNA and CDR2 YSLEER. After removal of 1 base from V and 5 bases from J, the junction contained 0 bases not matched to a gene. CDR3 residues: CASSQGLADNEQFF. In DNA, the CDR3 is TGCGCCAGCAGCCAAGGACTAGCGGACAATGAGCAGTTCTTC.

The CDR3 spells CASSVAGSGNLYNEQFF. The DNA for the CDR3 is TGTGCCAGCAGCGTAGCGGGTAGCGGGAACCTCTACAATGAGCAGTTCTTC. The J gene is TRBJ2-1, the V gene TRBV9; 8 bases agree with TRBD2. Unmatched junction bases numbered 8, after V lost 0 bases and J lost 3 bases. The CDR3 covers 17 residues. CDR1 is SGDLS and CDR2 is YYNGEE in the germline V gene.

The chain employs TRBV2 and TRBJ1-2, with a tentative D call TRBD1 (5 bases). The CDR3 has 11 amino acids. In germline, CDR1 is SNHLY, CDR2 FYNNEI. V was trimmed by 6 bases and J by 8 bases, leaving 10 bases between them. The CDR3 bases are TGTGCCAGCAGGCCTAAGGGGGGCTACACCTTC. Protein product: CASRPKGGYTF. The whole variable domain, remainder taken from reference TRBV2 and TRBJ1-2, is EPEVTQTPSHQVTQMGQEVILRCVPISNHLYFYWYRQILGQKVEFLVSFYNNEISEKSEIFDDQFSVERPDGSNFTLKIRSTKLEDSAMYFCASRPKGGYTFGSGTRLTVV.

The chain has TRBV7-2 and TRBJ1-6; weak D call: TRBD1 (6 bases). Per the germline V gene, CDR1 is SGHTA and CDR2 is FQGNSA. The CDR3 is made up of 17 amino acids. Trimming removed 4 bases from V and 7 bases from J, with 20 bases in between. The CDR3 here is CASSSAPTGLWNSPLHF. CDR3 DNA sequence: TGTGCCAGCAGCTCCGCCCCAACAGGGCTGTGGAATTCACCCCTCCACTTT.

This chain links TRBV7-9 with TRBJ1-4, with D possibly being TRBD1 (5 bases). V was trimmed by 4 bases and J by 5 bases, leaving 11 bases between them. This CDR3 spans 14 amino acids. Germline-derived CDR1 and CDR2 are SEHNR and FQNEAQ (reference sequence). CDR3 protein: CASSYGQGNEKLFF. Written as DNA, the CDR3 is TGTGCCAGCAGCTACGGTCAGGGAAATGAAAAACTGTTTTTT.

This sequence joins TRBV4-3 and TRBJ2-7, with 9 nucleotides matching TRBD2. V dropped 6 bases and J dropped 6; count of bases not matched to a gene: 6. The germline V gene encodes CDR1 LGHNA and CDR2 YSLEER. The CDR3 runs 13 residues. Here the CDR3 reads CASSPGLAFEQYF. The CDR3 region has the DNA TGCGCCAGCAGTCCGGGACTAGCCTTCGAGCAGTACTTC.

The CDR3 spells CASLDSTESNQPQHF. CDR3 DNA: TGTGCCAGCCTAGACAGCACGGAAAGCAATCAGCCCCAGCATTTT. J is TRBJ1-5 and V is TRBV18, with a tentative D call TRBD1 (5 bases). With 8 bases removed from V and 1 base from J, the gap between germline ends came to 15 bases. Germline lookup yields CDR1 KGHSH and CDR2 LQKENI. This CDR3 spans 15 amino acids.

The chain carries TRBV19 and TRBJ2-1, with TRBD1 identical over 10 bases. Germline lookup yields CDR1 LNHDA and CDR2 SQIVND (reference sequence). After removal of 4 bases from V and 8 bases from J, the junction contained 5 bases not matched to a gene. This CDR3 is 14 amino acids long. The CDR3 here is CASSTGQGLDEQFF. The CDR3 coding sequence is TGTGCCAGTAGTACGGGACAGGGGTTGGATGAGCAGTTCTTC.

The chain links TRBV5-6 to TRBJ1-4; D not resolved. CDR1 is SGHDT, CDR2 YYEEEE, per germline. V dropped 0 bases and J dropped 15 bases, with 24 bases sitting between them. The CDR3 runs 16 residues. CDR3 coding DNA: TGTGCCAGCAGCTTGGATTACAGTTCGAATAATGAAAAGATGTTTTTT. Protein sequence: CASSLDYSSNNEKMFF. Full variable domain (remainder filled in from reference TRBV5-6 and TRBJ1-4): DAGVTQSPTHLIKTRGQQVTLRCSPKSGHDTVSWYQQALGQGPQFIFQYYEEEERQRGNFPDRFSGHQFPNYSSELNVNALLLGDSALYLCASSLDYSSNNEKMFFGSGTQLSVL.